The source of this TCR beta chain is a study of T cell responses to AZD1222 COVID-19 vaccine. With regard to this clone: What it binds is not known.

Whole-study results and caveats: Spike-specific TCRs gained breadth and depth after people received two AZD1222 doses.

Generated by immunoSEQ multiplex PCR, the TCRdb table keeps only in-frame clones and is missing some. The sample shows tens of thousands of clones, roughly 88% of them seen only once. Per the germline V gene, CDR1 is LNHDA and CDR2 is SQIVND (reference sequence). The CDR3 covers 13 residues. Trimming took off 1 base at V and 8 bases at J, with 9 bases between the two ends. The chain combines TRBV19 with TRBJ1-5; D remains ambiguous. Material: peripheral blood, obtained 28 days after the second AZD1222 dose. The TCR comes from an adult who received the AZD1222 COVID-19 vaccine. The CDR3 nucleotides are TGTGCCAGTAGTATAGCCATTGTGGAGCCCCAGCATTTT. Residues: CASSIAIVEPQHF.